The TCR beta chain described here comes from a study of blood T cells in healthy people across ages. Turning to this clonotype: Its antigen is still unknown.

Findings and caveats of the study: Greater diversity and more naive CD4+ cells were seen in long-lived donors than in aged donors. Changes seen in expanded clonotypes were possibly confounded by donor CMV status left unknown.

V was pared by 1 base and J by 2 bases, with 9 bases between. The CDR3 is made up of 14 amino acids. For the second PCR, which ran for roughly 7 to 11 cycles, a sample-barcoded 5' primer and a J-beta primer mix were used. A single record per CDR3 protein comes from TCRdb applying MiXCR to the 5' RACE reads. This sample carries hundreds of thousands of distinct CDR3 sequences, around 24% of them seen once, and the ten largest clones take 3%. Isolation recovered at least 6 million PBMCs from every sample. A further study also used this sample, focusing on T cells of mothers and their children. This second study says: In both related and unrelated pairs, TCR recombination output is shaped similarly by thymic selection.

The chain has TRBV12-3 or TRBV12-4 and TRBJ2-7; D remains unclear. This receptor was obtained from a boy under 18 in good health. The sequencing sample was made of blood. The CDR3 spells CASSLGWGTYEQYF. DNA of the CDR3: TGTGCCAGCAGTTTAGGTTGGGGAACCTACGAGCAGTACTTC.